This T cell receptor (beta chain) was recovered during a study of beta chain features in type 1 diabetes. V lost 10 bases, J lost 5 bases, and 21 bases lay in between. Germline CDR1 is ENHRY and CDR2 is SYGVKD. The CDR3 spans 14 residues. With respect to this clone: Its target is not known.

Purity exceeded 95% in all sorted populations. General study points: Whatever favoring of shorter templates PCR might show would apply equally to patients and controls.

The whole isolated RNA underwent reverse transcription, so sequencing captured expressed TCRB transcripts. Clones were read by immunoSEQ multiplex PCR, and TCRdb kept only the in-frame ones, dropping some. This table has fewer than 650,000 clones, roughly 15% appearing once. Sequencing was carried out using naive CD4+ T cells from blood. This rearrangement joins TRBV10-3 to TRBJ2-7, with D tentatively TRBD1 (5 bases). This clonotype was sampled from a man aged 18 to 30 in good health. The CDR3 bases are TGTGCCACGATTGGTGGGGCGCCTTTCAACGAGCAGTACTTC. Its protein is CATIGGAPFNEQYF.